The clone carrying this T cell receptor (beta chain) was found a few times. A single-stranded UMI oligo with SP2 sequence was ligated to cDNA 3' ends. The first PCR ran 3 to 5 cycles with an equimolar RC1.1 and RC1.2 beta primer mix. A single record per CDR3 protein comes from TCRdb applying MiXCR to the UMI-ligation and nested PCR reads. The table lists roughly 51,000 distinct CDR3 sequences, around 12% of them singletons. Germline V lookup: CDR1 SGDLS, CDR2 YYNGEE. The CDR3 spans 13 residues. Trimming cost V 5 bases and J 2 bases, with 9 bases left between them. This sample stems from a study of quantifying T cell responses using KT2 cells. Study-level information: TCR alpha and beta constant-region primers primed reverse transcription of RNA.

Sequenced sample: PBMCs spiked with cells of the T cell clone KT2. The rearrangement links TRBV9 to TRBJ2-3, with D possibly matching TRBD2 (5 bases). The TCR originated in a human donor. The CDR3: CASSVGLTDTQYF. For the CDR3, the DNA is TGTGCCAGCAGTGTTGGACTCACAGATACGCAGTATTTT.